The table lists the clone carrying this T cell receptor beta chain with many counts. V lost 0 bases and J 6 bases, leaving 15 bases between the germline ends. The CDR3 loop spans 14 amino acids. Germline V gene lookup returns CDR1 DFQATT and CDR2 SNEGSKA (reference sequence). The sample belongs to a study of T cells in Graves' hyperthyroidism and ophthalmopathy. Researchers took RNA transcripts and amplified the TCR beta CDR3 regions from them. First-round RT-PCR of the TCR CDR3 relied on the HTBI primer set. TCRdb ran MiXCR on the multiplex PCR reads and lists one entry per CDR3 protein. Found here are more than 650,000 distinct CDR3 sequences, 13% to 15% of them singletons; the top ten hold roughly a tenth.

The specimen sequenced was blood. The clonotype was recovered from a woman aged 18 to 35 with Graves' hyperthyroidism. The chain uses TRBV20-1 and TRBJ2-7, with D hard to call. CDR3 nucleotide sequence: TGCAGTGCTAGAGACCCTTCAAATCTGCCCGAGCAGTACTTC. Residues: CSARDPSNLPEQYF.